The 2 T cell receptor beta chains reported below all come from one sample, sequenced in a study of CD8 T cells in ankylosing spondylitis. TCRdb reprocessed the 5' RACE reads via MiXCR and lists one record per CDR3 protein. This sample has some 200,000 distinct CDR3 sequences, with about 13% found just once. Sequenced sample: blood, either unsorted or a sorted T cell fraction (not recorded which). Every receptor here comes from a male donor with ankylosing spondylitis or in good health (not recorded which).

This clonotype was picked up a small number of times. This chain joins TRBV6-5 and TRBJ1-1; D is uncertain. V dropped 0 bases and J dropped 3 bases, with 5 bases sitting between them. This CDR3 contains 13 residues. In germline, CDR1 is MNHEY, CDR2 SVGAGI. CDR3: CASSYSTYTEAFF. CDR3 DNA: TGTGCCAGCAGTTACTCAACCTACACTGAAGCTTTCTTT.

In this sample, this clonotype turned up a few times. The genes are TRBV9 and TRBJ2-1; 9 bases agree with TRBD2. This CDR3 spans 16 amino acids. Germline V lookup: CDR1 SGDLS, CDR2 YYNGEE. V gave up 0 bases and J gave up 7 bases; unmatched junction bases: 8. CDR3 coding DNA: TGTGCCAGCAGCGTAGGGCGCGGGAGGGCCTGGAATGAGCAGTTCTTC. Protein: CASSVGRGRAWNEQFF.